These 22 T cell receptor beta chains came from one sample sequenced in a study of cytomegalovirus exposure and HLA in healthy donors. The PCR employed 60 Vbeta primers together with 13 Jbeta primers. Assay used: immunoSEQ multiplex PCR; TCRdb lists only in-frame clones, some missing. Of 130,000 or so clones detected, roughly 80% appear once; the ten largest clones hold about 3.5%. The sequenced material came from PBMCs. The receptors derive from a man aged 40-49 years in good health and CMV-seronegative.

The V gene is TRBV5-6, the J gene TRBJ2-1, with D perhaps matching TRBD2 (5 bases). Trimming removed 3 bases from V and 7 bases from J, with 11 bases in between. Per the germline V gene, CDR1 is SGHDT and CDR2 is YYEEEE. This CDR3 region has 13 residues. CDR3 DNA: TGTGCCAGCAGCTGGGGAACGGGGAATGAGCAGTTCTTC. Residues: CASSWGTGNEQFF.

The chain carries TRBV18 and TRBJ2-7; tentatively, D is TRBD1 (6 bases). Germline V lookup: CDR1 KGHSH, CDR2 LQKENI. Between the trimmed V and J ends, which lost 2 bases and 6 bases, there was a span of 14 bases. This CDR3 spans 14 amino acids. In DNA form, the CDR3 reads TGTGCCAGCTCACCAGGGACACTAGTCGGCGAGCAGTACTTC. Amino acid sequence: CASSPGTLVGEQYF.

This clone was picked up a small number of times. The CDR3 protein is CASSEANTINYGYTF. CDR3 coding DNA: TGTGCCAGCAGTGAAGCCAACACAATAAACTATGGCTACACCTTC. The chain combines TRBV6-1 with TRBJ1-2; D is uncertain. CDR1 and CDR2 (germline): MNHNS, SASEGT. V lost 0 bases to trimming and J lost 2 bases, with 10 bases between them. The CDR3 is 15 amino acids.

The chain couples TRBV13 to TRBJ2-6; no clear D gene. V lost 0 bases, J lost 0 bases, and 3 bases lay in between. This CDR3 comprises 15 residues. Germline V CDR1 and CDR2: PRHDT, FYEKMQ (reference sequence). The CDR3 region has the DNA TGTGCCAGCAGCTTAGGCGGCTCTGGGGCCAACGTCCTGACTTTC. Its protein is CASSLGGSGANVLTF.

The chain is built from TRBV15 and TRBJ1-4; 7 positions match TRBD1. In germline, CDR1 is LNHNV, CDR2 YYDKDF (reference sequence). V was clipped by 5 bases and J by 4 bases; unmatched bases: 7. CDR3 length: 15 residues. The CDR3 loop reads CATSSKGAINEKLFF. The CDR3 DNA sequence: TGTGCCACCAGCTCTAAGGGGGCGATTAATGAAAAACTGTTTTTT. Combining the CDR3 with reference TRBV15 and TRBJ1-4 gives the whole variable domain DAMVIQNPRYQVTQFGKPVTLSCSQTLNHNVMYWYQQKSSQAPKLLFHYYDKDFNNEADTPDNFQSRRPNTSFCFLDIRSPGLGDTAMYLCATSSKGAINEKLFFGSGTQLSVL.

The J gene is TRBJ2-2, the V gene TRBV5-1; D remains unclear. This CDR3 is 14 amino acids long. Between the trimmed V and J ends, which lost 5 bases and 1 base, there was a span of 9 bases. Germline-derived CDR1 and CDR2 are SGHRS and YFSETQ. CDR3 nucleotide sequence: TGCGCCAGCAGATGGCATATGAACACCGGGGAGCTGTTTTTT. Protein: CASRWHMNTGELFF.

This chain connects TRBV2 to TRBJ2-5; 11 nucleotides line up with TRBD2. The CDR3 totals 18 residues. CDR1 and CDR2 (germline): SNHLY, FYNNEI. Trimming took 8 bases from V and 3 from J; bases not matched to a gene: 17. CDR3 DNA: TGTGCCAGCGGCAACGACAGGGTTGGGACTAGCGGTAAAGAGACCCAGTACTTC. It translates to CASGNDRVGTSGKETQYF.

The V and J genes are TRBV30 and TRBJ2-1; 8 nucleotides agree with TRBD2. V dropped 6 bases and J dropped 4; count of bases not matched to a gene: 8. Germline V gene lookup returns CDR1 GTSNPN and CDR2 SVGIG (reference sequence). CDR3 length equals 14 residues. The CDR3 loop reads CACRPGGGYNEQFF. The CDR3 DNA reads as TGTGCCTGCCGTCCGGGGGGGGGATACAATGAGCAGTTCTTC.

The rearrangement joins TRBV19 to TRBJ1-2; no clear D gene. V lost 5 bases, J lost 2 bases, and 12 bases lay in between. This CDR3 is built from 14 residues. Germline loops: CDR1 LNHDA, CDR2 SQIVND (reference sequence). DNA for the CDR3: TGTGCCAGTAGTCCTTTCGTGGAGAACTATGGCTACACCTTC. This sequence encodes CASSPFVENYGYTF.

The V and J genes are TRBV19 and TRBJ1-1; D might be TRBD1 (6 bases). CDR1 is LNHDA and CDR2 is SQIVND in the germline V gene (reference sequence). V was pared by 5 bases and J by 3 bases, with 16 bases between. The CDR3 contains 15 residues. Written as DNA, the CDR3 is TGTGCCAGTAGTTCGCCGGGGGGGGCGTACACTGAAGCTTTCTTT. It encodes CASSSPGGAYTEAFF.

The CDR3 here is CASSLERAPYNEQFF. Written as DNA, the CDR3 is TGTGCCAGCAGCTTAGAGCGGGCTCCCTACAATGAGCAGTTCTTC. The chain links TRBV11-1 to TRBJ2-1; possible D gene TRBD2, 6 bases. V lost 1 base and J 2 bases, leaving 9 bases between the germline ends. Germline lookup yields CDR1 SGHAT and CDR2 FQDESV (reference sequence). The length of the CDR3 is 15 residues. Variable domain in full (rest from reference TRBV11-1 and TRBJ2-1): EAEVAQSPRYKITEKSQAVAFWCDPISGHATLYWYRQILGQGPELLVQFQDESVVDDSQLPKDRFSAERLKGVDSTLKIQPAELGDSAMYLCASSLERAPYNEQFFGPGTRLTVL.

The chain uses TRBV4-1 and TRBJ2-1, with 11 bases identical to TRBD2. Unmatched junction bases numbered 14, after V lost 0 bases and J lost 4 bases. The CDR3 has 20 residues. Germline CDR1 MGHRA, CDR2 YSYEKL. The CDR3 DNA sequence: TGCGCCAGCAGCCAAGAGTTTATAGCGGGGGGGAGATCTGGGTACAATGAGCAGTTCTTC. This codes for CASSQEFIAGGRSGYNEQFF.

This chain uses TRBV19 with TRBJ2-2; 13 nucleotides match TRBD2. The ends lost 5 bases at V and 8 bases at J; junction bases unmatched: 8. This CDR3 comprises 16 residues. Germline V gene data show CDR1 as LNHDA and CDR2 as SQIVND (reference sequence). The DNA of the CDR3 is TGTGCCAGTAGTCCGCGGACTAGCGGGGGTTCGGGGGAGCTGTTTTTT. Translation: CASSPRTSGGSGELFF.

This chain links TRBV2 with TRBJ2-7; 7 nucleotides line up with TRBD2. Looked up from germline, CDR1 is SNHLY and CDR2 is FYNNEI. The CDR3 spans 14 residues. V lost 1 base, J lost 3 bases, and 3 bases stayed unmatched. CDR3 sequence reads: CASSEGWEGYEQYF. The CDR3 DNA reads TGTGCCAGCAGTGAAGGATGGGAGGGCTACGAGCAGTACTTC.

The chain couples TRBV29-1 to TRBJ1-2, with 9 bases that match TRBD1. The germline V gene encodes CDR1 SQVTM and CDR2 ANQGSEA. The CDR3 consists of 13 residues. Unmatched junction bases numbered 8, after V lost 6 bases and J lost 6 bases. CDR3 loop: CSVPGQGMDGYTF. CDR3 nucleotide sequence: TGCAGCGTCCCGGGACAGGGTATGGATGGCTACACCTTC.

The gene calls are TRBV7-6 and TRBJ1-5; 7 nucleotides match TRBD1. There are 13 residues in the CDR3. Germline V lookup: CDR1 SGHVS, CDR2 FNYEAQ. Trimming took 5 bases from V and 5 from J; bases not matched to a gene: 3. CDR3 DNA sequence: TGTGCCAGCAGCCTTGGGACAGATCAGCCCCAGCATTTT. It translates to CASSLGTDQPQHF.

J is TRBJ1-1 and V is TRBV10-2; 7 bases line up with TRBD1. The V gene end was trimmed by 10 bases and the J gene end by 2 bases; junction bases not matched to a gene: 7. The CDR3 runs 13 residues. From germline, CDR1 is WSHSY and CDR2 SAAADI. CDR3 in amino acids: CATGDSLNTEAFF. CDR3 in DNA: TGCGCCACAGGGGACAGCTTAAACACTGAAGCTTTCTTT.

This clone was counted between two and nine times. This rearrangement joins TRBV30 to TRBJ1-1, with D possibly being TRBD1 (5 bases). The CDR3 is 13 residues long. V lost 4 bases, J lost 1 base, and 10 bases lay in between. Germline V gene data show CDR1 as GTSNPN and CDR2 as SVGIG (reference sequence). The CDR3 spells CAWNPDRNTEAFF. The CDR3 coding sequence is TGTGCCTGGAACCCCGACAGGAACACTGAAGCTTTCTTT.

The CDR3 DNA sequence: TGTGCCAGCAGCCGCGTACGGGACACTGAAGCTTTCTTT. Amino acid sequence: CASSRVRDTEAFF. The chain is built from TRBV7-3 and TRBJ1-1; D is unresolved. Germline CDR1 and CDR2: SGHTA and FQGTGA. V lost 5 bases and J 3 bases, leaving 10 bases between the germline ends. This CDR3 comprises 13 residues.

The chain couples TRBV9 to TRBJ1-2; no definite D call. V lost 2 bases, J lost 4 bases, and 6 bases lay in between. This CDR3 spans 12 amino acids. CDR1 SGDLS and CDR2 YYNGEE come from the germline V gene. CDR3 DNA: TGTGCCAGCAGCGTTGGCCTCTATGGCTACACCTTC. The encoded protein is CASSVGLYGYTF.

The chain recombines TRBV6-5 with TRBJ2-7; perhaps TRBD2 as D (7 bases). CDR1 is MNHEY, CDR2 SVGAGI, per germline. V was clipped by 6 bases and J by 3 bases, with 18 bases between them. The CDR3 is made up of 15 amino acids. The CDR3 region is CASSRIRGARYEQYF. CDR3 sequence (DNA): TGTGCCAGCAGCCGGATTCGGGGGGCCCGCTACGAGCAGTACTTC.

CDR3 amino acids: CASSLGPSGAFVGTQYF. In nucleotides, the CDR3 is TGTGCCAGCAGCTTAGGCCCTAGCGGGGCCTTCGTCGGGACCCAGTACTTC. V and J are TRBV11-2 and TRBJ2-5; 9 nucleotides match TRBD2. The ends lost 1 base at V and 7 bases at J; junction bases unmatched: 13. Germline V gene sequence: CDR1 SGHAT, CDR2 FQNNGV. CDR3 length: 17 residues. The complete variable domain, with remaining parts taken from reference TRBV11-2 and TRBJ2-5, reads EAGVAQSPRYKIIEKRQSVAFWCNPISGHATLYWYQQILGQGPKLLIQFQNNGVVDDSQLPKDRFSAERLKGVDSTLKIQPAKLEDSAVYLCASSLGPSGAFVGTQYFGPGTRLLVL.